The clone carrying this TCR beta chain was recorded many times. The antigen is not known. This record belongs to a study of T cells in Graves' hyperthyroidism and ophthalmopathy. Hyperthyroidism in the patients, aged 18 to 65, was newly diagnosed and under 2 months in duration. Exclusion criteria comprised uncontrolled infection, other autoimmune disease, pregnancy or lactation. The investigators amplified TCR beta CDR3 regions from RNA transcripts. Using the HTBI primer set, a first-round RT-PCR was run on the TCR CDR3. From the multiplex PCR reads, TCRdb called clonotypes with MiXCR, one entry per CDR3 protein. The table has 350,000 to 400,000 distinct CDR3 sequences, approximately 15% seen once; the top ten hold 8% to 13%. Findings of the study overall: Peripheral blood also featured most of the thyroid clonotypes expanded above 0.001.

CDR1 MDHEN and CDR2 SYDVKM come from the germline V gene. This CDR3 has 15 amino acids. The trim removed 9 bases at V and 6 bases at J, leaving 10 bases unmatched. This sequence originates from a woman aged 60 to 75 with Graves' hyperthyroidism. The sample taken for sequencing was blood. The V gene is TRBV28, the J gene TRBJ2-2; 10 bases are shared with TRBD1. CDR3 sequence: CASALPGQGSGELFF. CDR3 sequence (DNA): TGTGCCAGTGCGTTGCCGGGACAGGGGTCCGGGGAGCTGTTTTTT.